Listed here are 27 T cell receptor beta chains from one sample, sequenced in a study of OX40 agonist ivuxolimab in advanced cancers. The assay was immunoSEQ multiplex PCR, and TCRdb's table has in-frame clones only and misses some. Here the sample spans under 80,000 clones, 85% to 90% being singletons. The sequences come from CD4+ or CD8+ T cells sorted from blood, collected in a trial of the OX40 agonist ivuxolimab. Receptors originate from an adult with an advanced solid tumor such as melanoma, head and neck, liver or kidney cancer.

The chain carries TRBV30 and TRBJ2-7; no firm D call. Germline V gene sequence: CDR1 GTSNPN, CDR2 SVGIG (reference sequence). The CDR3 consists of 13 residues. V dropped 3 bases and J dropped 5 bases, with 14 bases sitting between them. For the CDR3, the DNA is TGTGCCTGGAGGTCCGACCCCTGGAACGAGCAGTACTTC. Residues: CAWRSDPWNEQYF.

The chain couples TRBV27 to TRBJ1-2, with D maybe TRBD1 (6 bases). The germline V gene has CDR1 MNHEY and CDR2 SMNVEV (reference sequence). The germline V and J ends were trimmed by 3 bases and 5 bases, with 10 bases remaining between them. This CDR3 region has 13 residues. The CDR3 bases are TGTGCCAGCAGTTTCCAGGGGACATATGGCTACACCTTC. Protein product: CASSFQGTYGYTF.

This clone was seen a single time. V is TRBV5-4 and J is TRBJ2-5; no firm D call. This CDR3 contains 14 residues. Germline lookup yields CDR1 SGHNT and CDR2 YYREEE (reference sequence). Between the trimmed V and J ends, which lost 4 bases and 3 bases, there was a span of 13 bases. DNA of the CDR3: TGTGCCAGCAGCGTTCCTGGTGGGGAAGAGACCCAGTACTTC. Protein: CASSVPGGEETQYF.

The rearrangement uses TRBV6-1 and TRBJ2-7; either TRBD1 or TRBD2 may fit D (5 bases each). The germline gives CDR1 MNHNS, CDR2 SASEGT. Trimming removed 3 bases from V and 10 bases from J, with 13 bases in between. This CDR3 is 12 amino acids long. CDR3 DNA: TGTGCCAGCAGTGACGGGACCGCGGGCCAGTACTTC. Translating gives CASSDGTAGQYF.

V is TRBV19 and J is TRBJ2-3, with 8 nucleotides matching TRBD2. V gave up 3 bases and J gave up 2 bases; unmatched junction bases: 4. Looked up from germline, CDR1 is LNHDA and CDR2 is SQIVND (reference sequence). This CDR3 comprises 15 residues. CDR3 protein: CASSIGGGNTDTQYF. CDR3 sequence (DNA): TGTGCCAGTAGTATCGGGGGGGGGAACACAGATACGCAGTATTTT.

This chain links TRBV10-3 with TRBJ1-1; 7 bases fit TRBD1. This CDR3 region has 13 residues. CDR1 and CDR2 from the germline V gene are ENHRY and SYGVKD. V lost 6 bases, J lost 4 bases, and 5 bases stayed unmatched. The CDR3 region has the DNA TGTGCCATCAGGCCGGGACAGAGCACTGAAGCTTTCTTT. It yields the protein CAIRPGQSTEAFF.

V and J are TRBV6-1 and TRBJ2-5; TRBD1 is a possible D gene (5 bases). CDR1 is MNHNS and CDR2 is SASEGT in the germline V gene. V lost 1 base and J 8 bases, leaving 14 bases between the germline ends. This CDR3 region has 14 residues. The CDR3 spells CASSEVLGQRTQYF. DNA of the CDR3: TGTGCCAGCAGTGAAGTTTTGGGGCAGAGAACCCAGTACTTC.

The chain is built from TRBV21-1 and TRBJ2-2; TRBD1 is taken as the D call from the table, unchecked against the DNA. TRBV21-1 is a pseudogene locus. The CDR3 loop spans 14 amino acids. Here the CDR3 reads CASIGQGCFGELFF. The DNA for the CDR3 is TGTGCCAGCATCGGACAGGGTTGCTTCGGGGAGCTGTTTTTT.

The gene calls are TRBV14 and TRBJ2-1; 8 bases match TRBD2. CDR3 size: 16 residues. Per the germline V gene, CDR1 is SGHDN and CDR2 is FVKESK. V lost 8 bases to trimming and J lost 7 bases; unmatched junction nucleotides: 16. This CDR3 is CASVPLGREDVNEQFF. The DNA for the CDR3 is TGTGCCAGCGTCCCCCTCGGGCGGGAGGACGTTAATGAGCAGTTCTTC.

Only a few counts were recorded for this clone. This chain connects TRBV28 to TRBJ1-1, with unresolved D. The V gene lost 2 bases and the J gene lost 6 bases, with 7 bases spanning the gap. The CDR3 totals 12 residues. Germline CDR1 and CDR2: MDHEN and SYDVKM. The CDR3 sequence is CASSLIWAEAFF. The CDR3 DNA follows: TGTGCCAGCAGTTTAATTTGGGCTGAAGCTTTCTTT.

The V gene is TRBV10-1, the J gene TRBJ2-1, with 7 bases that match TRBD2. Losses at the gene ends were 3 bases for V and 8 bases for J; bases not matched to a gene: 10. The CDR3 runs to 15 residues. Per germline, CDR1 WNHNN and CDR2 SYGVQD (reference sequence). CDR3 sequence: CASSEGAGDLDEQFF. The DNA for the CDR3 is TGCGCCAGCAGTGAAGGTGCGGGGGACTTGGATGAGCAGTTCTTC.

Notes on this clone: Mismatch with germline at one junction end may stem from a read error. The CDR3 DNA sequence: TGTGCCAGCAGAAGACAGGGTATGAACCCTGAAGCTTTCTTT. Protein sequence: CASRRQGMNPEAFF. V gene TRBV6-5 combines with J gene TRBJ1-1, with 7 bases lining up with TRBD1. Germline CDR1 reads MNHEY; CDR2 reads SVGAGI. The CDR3 extends over 14 amino acids.

This chain links TRBV19 with TRBJ2-3, with D tentatively TRBD1 (6 bases). V was cut by 6 bases and J by 0 bases, with 16 bases left in between. The germline CDR1 and CDR2 sequences are LNHDA and SQIVND (reference sequence). The CDR3 is made up of 16 amino acids. CDR3 sequence (DNA): TGTGCCAGTAGCACCGGCAGGGGACGTAGCACAGATACGCAGTATTTT. As protein: CASSTGRGRSTDTQYF.

In nucleotides, the CDR3 is TGTGCCAGCAGCCTACTAGCGGATTCCTACGAGCAGTACTTC. Protein sequence: CASSLLADSYEQYF. The chain couples TRBV6-5 to TRBJ2-7; 8 bases line up with TRBD2. Trimming cost V 6 bases and J 1 base; bases outside gene matches: 5. From germline, CDR1 is MNHEY and CDR2 SVGAGI. This CDR3 contains 14 residues.

This chain uses TRBV10-3 with TRBJ2-3; D is uncertain. This CDR3 comprises 13 residues. The germline gives CDR1 ENHRY, CDR2 SYGVKD. Trimming left V 0 bases short and J 8 bases short, with 9 bases between. DNA for the CDR3: TGTGCCATCAGTGAGTCCCAGATTGGTACGCAGTATTTT. Translated, it gives CAISESQIGTQYF.

Note on this clone: This specimen includes other DNA sequences encoding the same CDR3. The rearrangement joins TRBV18 to TRBJ2-5; D is undetermined. V lost 3 bases and J lost 5, with 4 bases in between. The germline V gene encodes CDR1 KGHSH and CDR2 LQKENI. The length of the CDR3 is 11 residues. CDR3 protein: CASSPGETQYF. The CDR3 bases are TGTGCCAGCTCACCCGGGGAGACCCAGTACTTC.

This chain links TRBV19 with TRBJ1-2; no definite D call. This CDR3 spans 15 amino acids. Germline loops: CDR1 LNHDA, CDR2 SQIVND (reference sequence). V shed 1 base and J shed 4 bases, with 13 bases lying between them. The CDR3 DNA reads TGTGCCAGTAGTATAGGGTCACGCACAAGCTATGGCTACACCTTC. Protein: CASSIGSRTSYGYTF.

The rearrangement links TRBV19 to TRBJ1-1, with unresolved D. Trimming shortened V by 3 bases and J by 1 base, and 6 bases separated the two germline ends. Germline CDR1 reads LNHDA; CDR2 reads SQIVND (reference sequence). The CDR3 runs to 13 residues. The CDR3 is CASSMTANTEAFF. CDR3 DNA sequence: TGTGCCAGTAGTATGACGGCGAACACTGAAGCTTTCTTT. Looking up the rest from reference TRBV19 and TRBJ1-1 gives the full variable domain: DGGITQSPKYLFRKEGQNVTLSCEQNLNHDAMYWYRQDPGQGLRLIYYSQIVNDFQKGDIAEGYSVSREKKESFPLTVTSAQKNPTAFYLCASSMTANTEAFFGQGTRLTVV.

The chain combines TRBV9 with TRBJ2-3, with D maybe TRBD2 (5 bases). The V and J ends lost 4 bases and 10 bases respectively, with 13 bases between them. Germline V gives CDR1 SGDLS, CDR2 YYNGEE. The CDR3 covers 12 residues. The CDR3 spells CASSLAEGAQYF. DNA of the CDR3: TGTGCCAGCAGCCTAGCCGAGGGTGCGCAGTATTTT.

V usage is TRBV14 and J usage is TRBJ2-5, with 12 bases that match TRBD2. Trimming removed 10 bases from V and 4 bases from J; junction bases left unmatched: 13. The CDR3 is made up of 16 amino acids. Germline CDR1 is SGHDN and CDR2 is FVKESK. The CDR3 DNA reads as TGTGCCACCCCGAGATCTAGCGGGAGGGCCGCAGAGACCCAGTACTTC. It is translated as CATPRSSGRAAETQYF.

V gene TRBV5-1 combines with J gene TRBJ1-1, with TRBD1 matching over 8 bases. CDR3 length: 15 amino acids. The junction had 4 bases not matched to a gene; V was cut back by 2 bases and J by 1 base. Looked up from germline, CDR1 is SGHRS and CDR2 is YFSETQ. The CDR3 region is CASSFGDRGNTEAFF. CDR3 DNA: TGCGCCAGCAGCTTTGGAGACAGGGGGAACACTGAAGCTTTCTTT.

The chain employs TRBV6-5 and TRBJ1-1; no reliable D call. CDR1 is MNHEY and CDR2 is SVGAGI in the germline V gene. Trimming took 4 bases from V and 1 from J, leaving 10 bases between them. The CDR3 spans 14 residues. The CDR3 sequence is CASSLRNGNTEAFF. In nucleotides, the CDR3 is TGTGCCAGCAGTTTGCGGAATGGGAACACTGAAGCTTTCTTT.

V usage is TRBV19 and J usage is TRBJ2-5; TRBD1 matches 7 bases. Trimming cost V 4 bases and J 3 bases; bases outside gene matches: 11. CDR1 is LNHDA, CDR2 SQIVND, per germline (reference sequence). The CDR3 sequence is 16 residues long. In nucleotides, the CDR3 is TGTGCCAGTAGTAAGGGGGCGGCAAACAACGAAGAGACCCAGTACTTC. Translating it yields CASSKGAANNEETQYF.

Concerning this clone itself: The same CDR3 can be traced to other DNA sequences in this sample. The chain carries TRBV19 and TRBJ1-5, with TRBD1 as a possible D gene (5 bases). V lost 3 bases and J lost 7, with 13 bases in between. Per germline, CDR1 LNHDA and CDR2 SQIVND (reference sequence). This CDR3 is 14 amino acids long. CDR3: CASSMGPQGQPQHF. The CDR3 DNA is TGTGCCAGTAGTATGGGACCCCAAGGACAGCCCCAGCATTTT.

V is TRBV27 and J is TRBJ2-2, with D uncertain. The CDR3 consists of 14 residues. CDR1 is MNHEY, CDR2 SMNVEV, per germline (reference sequence). V was cut by 7 bases and J by 2 bases, with 11 bases left in between. CDR3 protein: CASNPGSNTGELFF. CDR3 in DNA: TGTGCCAGCAACCCGGGCAGTAACACCGGGGAGCTGTTTTTT.

The chain joins TRBV10-3 to TRBJ2-3; TRBD1 matches 9 bases. The CDR3 loop spans 14 amino acids. Trimming took 4 bases from V and 3 from J; bases not matched to a gene: 2. In germline, CDR1 is ENHRY, CDR2 SYGVKD. CDR3 amino acids: CAISGTGETDTQYF. CDR3 coding DNA: TGTGCCATCAGTGGGACAGGGGAAACAGATACGCAGTATTTT.

The V and J genes are TRBV4-1 and TRBJ1-1, with a tentative D call TRBD1 (5 bases). Trimming removed 3 bases at V and 11 bases at J, with 13 bases between. The CDR3 is 12 amino acids. The germline gives CDR1 MGHRA, CDR2 YSYEKL. The CDR3 loop is CASSQEGTRAFF. CDR3 in DNA: TGCGCCAGCAGCCAGGAAGGGACGCGGGCTTTCTTT.